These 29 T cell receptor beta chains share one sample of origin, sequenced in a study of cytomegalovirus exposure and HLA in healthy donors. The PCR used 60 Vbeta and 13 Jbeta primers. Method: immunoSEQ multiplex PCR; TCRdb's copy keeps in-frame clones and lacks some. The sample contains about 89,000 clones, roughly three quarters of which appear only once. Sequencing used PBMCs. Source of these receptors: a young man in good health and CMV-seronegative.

The CDR3 region has the DNA TGTGCCAGCAGCCCTCGGACAGCCGGGGAGCTGTTTTTT. Its protein is CASSPRTAGELFF. The chain employs TRBV5-4 and TRBJ2-2, with a weak D call TRBD1 (6 bases). Trimming left V 4 bases short and J 6 bases short, with 10 bases between. The CDR3 loop spans 13 amino acids. Germline-derived CDR1 and CDR2 are SGHNT and YYREEE (reference sequence).

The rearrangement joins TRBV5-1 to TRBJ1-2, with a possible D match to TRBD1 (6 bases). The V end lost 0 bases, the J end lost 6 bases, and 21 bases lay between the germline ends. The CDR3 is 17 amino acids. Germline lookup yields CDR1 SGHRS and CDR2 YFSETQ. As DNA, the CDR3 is TGCGCCAGCAGCTTGGACGGGGGGCGCGGTATTATTGATGGCTACACCTTC. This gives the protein CASSLDGGRGIIDGYTF.

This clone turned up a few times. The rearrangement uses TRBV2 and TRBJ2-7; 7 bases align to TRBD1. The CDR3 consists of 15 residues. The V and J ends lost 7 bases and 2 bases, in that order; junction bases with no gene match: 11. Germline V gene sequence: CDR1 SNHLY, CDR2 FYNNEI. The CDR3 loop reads CASTMGQPETYEQYF. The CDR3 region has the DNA TGTGCCAGCACTATGGGACAGCCAGAAACCTACGAGCAGTACTTC.

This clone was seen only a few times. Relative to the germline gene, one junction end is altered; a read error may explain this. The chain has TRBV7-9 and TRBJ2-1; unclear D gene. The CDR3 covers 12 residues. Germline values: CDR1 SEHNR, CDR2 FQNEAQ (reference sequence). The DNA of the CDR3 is TGTTCCAGCAGCTTCTCGAGCAATGAGCAGTTCTTC. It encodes CSSSFSSNEQFF.

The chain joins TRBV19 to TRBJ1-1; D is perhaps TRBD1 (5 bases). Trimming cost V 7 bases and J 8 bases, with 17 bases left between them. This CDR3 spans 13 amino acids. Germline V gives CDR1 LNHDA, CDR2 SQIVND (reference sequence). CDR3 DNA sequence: TGTGCCAGTATCGCCTCCCCAGGGTCGGAAGCTTTCTTT. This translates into CASIASPGSEAFF.

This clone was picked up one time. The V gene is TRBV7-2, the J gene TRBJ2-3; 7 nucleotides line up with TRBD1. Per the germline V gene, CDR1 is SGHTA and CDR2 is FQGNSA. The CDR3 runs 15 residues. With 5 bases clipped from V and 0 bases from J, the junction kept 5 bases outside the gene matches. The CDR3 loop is CASSRGTASTDTQYF. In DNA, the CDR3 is TGTGCCAGCAGCCGAGGGACAGCTAGCACAGATACGCAGTATTTT.

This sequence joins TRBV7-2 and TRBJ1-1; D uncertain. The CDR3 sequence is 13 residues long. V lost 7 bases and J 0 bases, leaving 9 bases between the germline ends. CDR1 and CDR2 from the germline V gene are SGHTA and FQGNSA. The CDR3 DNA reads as TGTGCCAGCATGGCTTCGTTGAACACTGAAGCTTTCTTT. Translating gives CASMASLNTEAFF.

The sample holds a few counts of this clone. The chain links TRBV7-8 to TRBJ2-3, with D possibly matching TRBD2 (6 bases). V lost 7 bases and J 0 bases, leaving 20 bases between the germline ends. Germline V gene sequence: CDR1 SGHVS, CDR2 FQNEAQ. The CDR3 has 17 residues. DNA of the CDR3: TGTGCCAGCACCCATTGGGCGGGACGGATTAGCACAGATACGCAGTATTTT. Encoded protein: CASTHWAGRISTDTQYF.

The CDR3 DNA sequence: TGTGCCAGCGCGGGGTCGAACACCGGGGAGCTGTTTTTT. It specifies CASAGSNTGELFF. The chain employs TRBV2 and TRBJ2-2; D perhaps matches TRBD2 (6 bases). Germline CDR1 SNHLY, CDR2 FYNNEI. This CDR3 spans 13 amino acids. V was trimmed by 8 bases and J by 0 bases, leaving 7 bases between them.

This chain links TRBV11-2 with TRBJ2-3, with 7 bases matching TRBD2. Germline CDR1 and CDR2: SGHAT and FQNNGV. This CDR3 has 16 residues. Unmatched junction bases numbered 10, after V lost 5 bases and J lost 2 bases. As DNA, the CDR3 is TGTGCCAGCAGCGGAGCGGGGAGACAATACACAGATACGCAGTATTTT. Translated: CASSGAGRQYTDTQYF.

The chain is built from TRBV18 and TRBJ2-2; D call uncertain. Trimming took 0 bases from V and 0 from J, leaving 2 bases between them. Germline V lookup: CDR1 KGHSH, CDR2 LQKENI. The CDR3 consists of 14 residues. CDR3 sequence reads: CASSPPTNTGELFF. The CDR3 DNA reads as TGTGCCAGCTCACCACCCACGAACACCGGGGAGCTGTTTTTT.

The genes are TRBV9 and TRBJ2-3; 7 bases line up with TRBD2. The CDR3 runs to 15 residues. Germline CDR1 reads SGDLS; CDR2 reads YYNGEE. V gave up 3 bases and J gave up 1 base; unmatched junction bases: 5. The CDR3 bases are TGTGCCAGCAGCGCCCTAGCGGCCGGCACAGATACGCAGTATTTT. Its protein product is CASSALAAGTDTQYF.

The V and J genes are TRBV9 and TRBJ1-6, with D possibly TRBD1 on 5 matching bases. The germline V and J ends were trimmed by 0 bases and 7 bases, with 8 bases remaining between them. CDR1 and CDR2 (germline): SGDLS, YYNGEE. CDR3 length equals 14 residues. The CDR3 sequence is CASSVGGMNSPLHF. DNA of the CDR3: TGTGCCAGCAGCGTAGGGGGCATGAATTCACCCCTCCACTTT.

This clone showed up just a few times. CDR3 sequence (DNA): TGTGCCAGCAGCTACCGGCCGGGGGACTCTGGAAACACCATATATTTT. Amino acid sequence: CASSYRPGDSGNTIYF. The chain joins TRBV7-9 to TRBJ1-3; possibly TRBD1 for D (5 bases). V was trimmed by 4 bases and J by 0 bases, leaving 13 bases between them. The germline V gene encodes CDR1 SEHNR and CDR2 FQNEAQ (reference sequence). CDR3 length: 16 amino acids.

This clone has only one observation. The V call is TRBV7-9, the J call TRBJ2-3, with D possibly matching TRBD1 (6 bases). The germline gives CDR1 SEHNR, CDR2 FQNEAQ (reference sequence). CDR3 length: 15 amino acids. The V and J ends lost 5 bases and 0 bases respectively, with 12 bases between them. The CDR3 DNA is TGTGCCAGCAGCCCAACACAGGGAAGCACAGATACGCAGTATTTT. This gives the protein CASSPTQGSTDTQYF.

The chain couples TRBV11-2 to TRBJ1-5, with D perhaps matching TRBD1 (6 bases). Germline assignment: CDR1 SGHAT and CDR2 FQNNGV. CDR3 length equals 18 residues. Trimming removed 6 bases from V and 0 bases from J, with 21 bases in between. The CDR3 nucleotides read TGTGCCAGCAGACCTGATATTTCTCAGGGGCGTAGCAATCAGCCCCAGCATTTT. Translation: CASRPDISQGRSNQPQHF. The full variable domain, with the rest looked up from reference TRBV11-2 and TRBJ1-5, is EAGVAQSPRYKIIEKRQSVAFWCNPISGHATLYWYQQILGQGPKLLIQFQNNGVVDDSQLPKDRFSAERLKGVDSTLKIQPAKLEDSAVYLCASRPDISQGRSNQPQHFGDGTRLSIL.

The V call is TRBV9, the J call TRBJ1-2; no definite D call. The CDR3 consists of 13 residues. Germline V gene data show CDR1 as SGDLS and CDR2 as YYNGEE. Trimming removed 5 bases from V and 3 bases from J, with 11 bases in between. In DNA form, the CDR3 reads TGTGCCAGCAGGGGAGGGCAGGACTATGGCTACACCTTC. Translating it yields CASRGGQDYGYTF.

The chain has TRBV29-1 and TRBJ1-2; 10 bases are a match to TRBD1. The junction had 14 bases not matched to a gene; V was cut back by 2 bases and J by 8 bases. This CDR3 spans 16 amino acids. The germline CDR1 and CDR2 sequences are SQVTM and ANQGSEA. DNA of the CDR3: TGCAGCGTTGAATCACCCGGGACAGGGGCGAGTTGGGGCTACACCTTC. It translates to CSVESPGTGASWGYTF.

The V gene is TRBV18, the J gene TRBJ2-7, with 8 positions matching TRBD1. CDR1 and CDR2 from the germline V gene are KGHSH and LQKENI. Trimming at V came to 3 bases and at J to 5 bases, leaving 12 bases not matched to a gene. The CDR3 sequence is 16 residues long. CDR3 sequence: CASSPDRGRPRHEQYF. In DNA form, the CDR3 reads TGTGCCAGCTCACCTGACAGGGGTCGACCACGCCACGAGCAGTACTTC.

The CDR3 bases are TGCGCCAGCAGCCAAGATATCTCCGGGACAGCTAACTATGGCTACACCTTC. Amino acid sequence: CASSQDISGTANYGYTF. The chain couples TRBV4-3 to TRBJ1-2; 7 bases agree with TRBD1. CDR1 LGHNA and CDR2 YSLEER come from the germline V gene. V was pared by 0 bases and J by 0 bases, with 7 bases of the junction left unmatched. The CDR3 length is 17 residues.

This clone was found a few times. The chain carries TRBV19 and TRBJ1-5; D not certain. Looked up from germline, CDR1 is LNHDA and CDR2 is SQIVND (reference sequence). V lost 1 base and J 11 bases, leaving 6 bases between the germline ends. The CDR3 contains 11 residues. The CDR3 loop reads CASSIGGTQHF. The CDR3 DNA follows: TGTGCCAGTAGTATAGGAGGGACCCAGCATTTT.

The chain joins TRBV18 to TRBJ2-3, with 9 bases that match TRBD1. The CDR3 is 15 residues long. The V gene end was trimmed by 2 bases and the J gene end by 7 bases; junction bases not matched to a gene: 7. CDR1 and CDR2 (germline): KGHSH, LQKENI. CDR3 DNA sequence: TGTGCCAGCTCACCATCGGGACAGGGAATAAATACGCAGTATTTT. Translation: CASSPSGQGINTQYF.

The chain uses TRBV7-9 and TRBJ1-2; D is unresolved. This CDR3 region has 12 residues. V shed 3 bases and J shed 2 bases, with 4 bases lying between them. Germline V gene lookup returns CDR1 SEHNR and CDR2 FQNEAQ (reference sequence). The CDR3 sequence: CASSFMNYGYTF. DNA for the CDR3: TGTGCCAGCAGCTTCATGAACTATGGCTACACCTTC. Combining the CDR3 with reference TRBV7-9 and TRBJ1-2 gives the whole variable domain DTGVSQNPRHKITKRGQNVTFRCDPISEHNRLYWYRQTLGQGPEFLTYFQNEAQLEKSRLLSDRFSAERPKGSFSTLEIQRTEQGDSAMYLCASSFMNYGYTFGSGTRLTVV.

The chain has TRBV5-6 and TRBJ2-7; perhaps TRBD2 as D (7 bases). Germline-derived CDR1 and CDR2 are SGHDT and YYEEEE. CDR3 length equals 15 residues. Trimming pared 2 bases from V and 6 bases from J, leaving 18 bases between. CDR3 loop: CASSLGGGIAGEQYF. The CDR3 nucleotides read TGTGCCAGCAGCTTAGGGGGGGGTATTGCCGGCGAGCAGTACTTC. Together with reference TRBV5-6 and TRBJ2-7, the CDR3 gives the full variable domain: DAGVTQSPTHLIKTRGQQVTLRCSPKSGHDTVSWYQQALGQGPQFIFQYYEEEERQRGNFPDRFSGHQFPNYSSELNVNALLLGDSALYLCASSLGGGIAGEQYFGPGTRLTVT.

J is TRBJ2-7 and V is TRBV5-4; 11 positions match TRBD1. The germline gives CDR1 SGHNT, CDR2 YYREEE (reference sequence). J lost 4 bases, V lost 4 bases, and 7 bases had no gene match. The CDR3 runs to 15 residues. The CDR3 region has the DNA TGTGCCAGCAGCGCTACCGGGACAGGGGGTTACGAGCAGTACTTC. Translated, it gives CASSATGTGGYEQYF. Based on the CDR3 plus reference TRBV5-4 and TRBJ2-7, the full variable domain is ETGVTQSPTHLIKTRGQQVTLRCSSQSGHNTVSWYQQALGQGPQFIFQYYREEENGRGNFPPRFSGLQFPNYSSELNVNALELDDSALYLCASSATGTGGYEQYFGPGTRLTVT.

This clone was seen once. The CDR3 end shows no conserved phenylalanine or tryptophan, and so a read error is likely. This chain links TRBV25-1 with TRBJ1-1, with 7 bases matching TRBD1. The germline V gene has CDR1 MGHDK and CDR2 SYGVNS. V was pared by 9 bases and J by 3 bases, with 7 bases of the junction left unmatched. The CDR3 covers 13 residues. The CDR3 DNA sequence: TGTGCCAGTCAGGGGGTATTGGACACTGAAGCTTTCGTT. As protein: CASQGVLDTEAFV.

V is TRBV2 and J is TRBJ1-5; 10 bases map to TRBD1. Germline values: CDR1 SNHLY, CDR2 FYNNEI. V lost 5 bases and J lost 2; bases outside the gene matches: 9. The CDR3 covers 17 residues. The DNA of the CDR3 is TGTGCCAGCAGTCCCCGACAGGGGGCTTTGGGCAATCAGCCCCAGCATTTT. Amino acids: CASSPRQGALGNQPQHF.

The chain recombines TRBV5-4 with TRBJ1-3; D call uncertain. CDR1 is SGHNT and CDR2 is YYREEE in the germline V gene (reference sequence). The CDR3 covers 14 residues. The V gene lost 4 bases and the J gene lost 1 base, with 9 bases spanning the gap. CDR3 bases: TGTGCCAGCAGCGTAGACATATCTGGAAACACCATATATTTT. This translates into CASSVDISGNTIYF.

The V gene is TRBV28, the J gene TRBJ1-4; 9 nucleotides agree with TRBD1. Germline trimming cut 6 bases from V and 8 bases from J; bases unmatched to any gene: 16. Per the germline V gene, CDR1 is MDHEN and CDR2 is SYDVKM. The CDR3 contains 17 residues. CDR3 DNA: TGTGCCAGCAGCCACGGTGGACAGGGGCGGAAAGAGGAAAAACTGTTTTTT. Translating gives CASSHGGQGRKEEKLFF.